This T cell receptor (beta chain) was sequenced in a study of shared clonotypes between healthy human individuals. With respect to this clone: Its matching antigen is unknown.

Study findings and constraints: Clonotype sharing levels among donors were expected to vary with sequencing depth.

Germline loops: CDR1 SGDLS, CDR2 YYNGEE. V trimming: 2 bases; J trimming: 5 bases; junction bases outside the gene matches: 6. The CDR3 sequence is 15 residues long. The naive CD8 population came from CD45RO-negative cells selected for CCR7, without terminally differentiated effector memory CD45RA+ cells. Libraries were prepared by immunoSEQ multiplex PCR; TCRdb keeps only in-frame clonotypes and omits some of them. The sample includes about 1.9 million clones, 93% of them seen just once. The rearrangement links TRBV9 to TRBJ2-2, with 7 bases fitting TRBD1. The receptor's source is a man aged 18-30 years in good health. Some clones in this sample may be carry-over from other donors' samples. Input material: naive CD8+ T cells from PBMCs. The CDR3 region has the DNA TGTGCCAGCAGCGTCCAGGGGGTAGGGACCGGGGAGCTGTTTTTT. This codes for CASSVQGVGTGELFF.